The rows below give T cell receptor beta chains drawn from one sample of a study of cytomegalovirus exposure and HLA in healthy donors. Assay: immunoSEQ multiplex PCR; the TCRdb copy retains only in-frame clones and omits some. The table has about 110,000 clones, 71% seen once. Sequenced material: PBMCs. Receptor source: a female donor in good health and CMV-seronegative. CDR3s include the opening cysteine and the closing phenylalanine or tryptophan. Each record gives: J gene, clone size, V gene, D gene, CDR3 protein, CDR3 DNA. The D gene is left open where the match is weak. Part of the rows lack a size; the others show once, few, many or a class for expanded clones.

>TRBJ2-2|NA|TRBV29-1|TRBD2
CSGGDPGGTGELFF
TGCAGCGGCGGCGATCCGGGAGGTACCGGGGAGCTGTTTTTT
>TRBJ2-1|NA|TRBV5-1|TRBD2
CASWVGGRAKNEQFF
TGCGCCAGCTGGGTTGGCGGGAGGGCGAAGAATGAGCAGTTCTTC
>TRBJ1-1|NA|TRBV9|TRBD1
CASSRTGTTEAFF
TGTGCCAGCAGCAGGACAGGGACCACTGAAGCTTTCTTT
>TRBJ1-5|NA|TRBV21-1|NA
CASSKGADRAADSNQPQHF
TGTGCCAGCAGCAAGGGGGCGGACAGGGCCGCCGATAGCAATCAGCCCCAGCATTTT
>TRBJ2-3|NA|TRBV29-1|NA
CSAGRDWPYTQYF
TGCAGCGCCGGCCGGGACTGGCCTTATACGCAGTATTTT
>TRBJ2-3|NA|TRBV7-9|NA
CASSPGLAINTDTQYF
TGTGCCAGCAGCCCGGGACTTGCGATCAACACAGATACGCAGTATTTT
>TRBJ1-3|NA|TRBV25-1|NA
CASSTPKGGEGNTIYF
TGTGCCAGCAGTACCCCCAAAGGAGGGGAGGGAAACACCATATATTTT
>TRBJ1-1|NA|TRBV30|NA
CAWSVPWANTEAFF
TGTGCCTGGAGTGTACCCTGGGCGAACACTGAAGCTTTCTTT
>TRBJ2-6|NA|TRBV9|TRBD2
CASSAPWEGGSGANVLTF
TGTGCCAGCAGCGCACCCTGGGAGGGCGGCTCTGGGGCCAACGTCCTGACTTTC
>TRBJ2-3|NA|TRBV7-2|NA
CASSLPRLIPRHQTDTQYF
TGTGCCAGCAGCCTCCCTCGACTTATACCGCGGCACCAAACAGATACGCAGTATTTT
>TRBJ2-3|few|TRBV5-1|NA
CASSLEAGSDTQYF
TGCGCCAGCAGCTTGGAGGCGGGGTCAGATACGCAGTATTTT
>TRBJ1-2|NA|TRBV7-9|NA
CASSLETGGYGYTF
TGTGCCAGCAGCTTAGAGACGGGGGGCTATGGCTACACCTTC
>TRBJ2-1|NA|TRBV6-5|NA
CASKQGGYNEQFF
TGTGCCAGCAAGCAGGGGGGCTACAATGAGCAGTTCTTC
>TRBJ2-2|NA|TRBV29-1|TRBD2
CSVLRTVAGDTGELFF
TGCAGCGTTTTACGGACGGTAGCGGGAGACACCGGGGAGCTGTTTTTT
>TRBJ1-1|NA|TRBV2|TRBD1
CASSWTGGITFF
TGTGCCAGCAGTTGGACAGGGGGGATAACTTTCTTT
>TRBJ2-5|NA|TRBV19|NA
CASNDAQGGQETQYF
TGTGCCAGTAATGACGCCCAGGGTGGTCAAGAGACCCAGTACTTC
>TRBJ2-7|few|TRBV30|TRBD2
CAWSPNPGGYEQYF
TGTGCCTGGAGTCCCAATCCCGGGGGGTACGAGCAGTACTTC
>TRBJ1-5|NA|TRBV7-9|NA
CASSLGPGNQPQHF
TGTGCCAGCAGCTTAGGGCCAGGGAACCAGCCCCAGCATTTT
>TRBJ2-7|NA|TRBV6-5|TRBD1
CASSYTGQGASEQYF
TGTGCCAGCAGTTACACTGGACAGGGGGCAAGCGAGCAGTACTTC
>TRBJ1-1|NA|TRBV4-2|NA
CASSPRPGFTNTEAFF
TGTGCCAGCAGCCCCCGTCCAGGGTTTACGAACACTGAAGCTTTCTTT
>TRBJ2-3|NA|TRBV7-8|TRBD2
CASSLVAGGPDTQYF
TGTGCCAGCAGCTTAGTAGCGGGAGGGCCAGATACGCAGTATTTT
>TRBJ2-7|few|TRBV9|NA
CASSAQGGVYEQYF
TGTGCCAGCAGCGCACAGGGAGGGGTTTACGAGCAGTACTTC
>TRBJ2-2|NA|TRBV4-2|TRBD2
CASSQDSGRTSGELFF
TGTGCCAGCAGCCAAGATAGCGGGAGAACGTCCGGGGAGCTGTTTTTT
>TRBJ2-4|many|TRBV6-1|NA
CASRPRGYIQYF
TGTGCCAGCCGGCCTCGGGGGTACATTCAGTACTTC
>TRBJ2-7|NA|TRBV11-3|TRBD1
CASSRTGGGLGEQYF
TGTGCCAGCAGCAGGACAGGGGGCGGACTAGGTGAGCAGTACTTC
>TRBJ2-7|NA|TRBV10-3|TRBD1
CAGRDRETYEQYF
TGTGCCGGCCGGGACAGGGAGACCTACGAGCAGTACTTC
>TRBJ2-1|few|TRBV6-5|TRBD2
CASKGWRENNEQFF
TGTGCCAGCAAAGGCTGGCGGGAGAACAATGAGCAGTTCTTC
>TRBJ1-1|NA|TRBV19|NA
CASSITGRNTEAFF
TGTGCCAGTAGTATAACAGGGAGGAACACTGAAGCTTTCTTT
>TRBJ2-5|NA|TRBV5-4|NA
CASSLLSGGETQYF
TGTGCCAGCAGCTTGTTATCAGGAGGGGAGACCCAGTACTTC
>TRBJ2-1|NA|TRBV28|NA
CASRQGDGYNEQFF
TGTGCCAGCAGACAGGGAGACGGGTACAATGAGCAGTTCTTC
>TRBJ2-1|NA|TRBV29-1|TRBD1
CSVDKDRGEQFF
TGCAGCGTTGACAAGGACAGGGGAGAGCAGTTCTTC
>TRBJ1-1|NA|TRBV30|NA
CAWSVTRRNTEAFF
TGTGCCTGGAGTGTAACACGAAGAAACACTGAAGCTTTCTTT
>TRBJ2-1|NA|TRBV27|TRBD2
CASRASGIYNEQFF
TGTGCCAGCAGGGCTAGCGGGATCTACAATGAGCAGTTCTTC
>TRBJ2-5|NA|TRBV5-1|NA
CASSLRQETQYF
TGCGCCAGCAGCTTGCGCCAAGAGACCCAGTACTTC
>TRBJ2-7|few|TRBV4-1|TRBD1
CASSHDRATYEQYF
TGCGCCAGCAGCCATGACAGGGCCACCTACGAGCAGTACTTC
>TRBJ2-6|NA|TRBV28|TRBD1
CATSGQGSYGANVLTF
TGTGCCACCTCGGGACAGGGGAGTTATGGGGCCAACGTCCTGACTTTC
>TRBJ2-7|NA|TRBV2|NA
CASREAQGTYEQYF
TGTGCCAGCAGGGAGGCACAGGGAACCTACGAGCAGTACTTC
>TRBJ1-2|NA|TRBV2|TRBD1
CADGTANYGYTF
TGTGCCGACGGGACAGCGAACTATGGCTACACCTTC
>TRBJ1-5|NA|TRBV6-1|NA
CASSDGYSNQPQHF
TGTGCCAGCAGTGACGGGTATAGCAATCAGCCCCAGCATTTT
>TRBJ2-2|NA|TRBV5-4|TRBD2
CASSPGTSGNTGELFF
TGTGCCAGCAGCCCTGGGACTAGCGGTAACACCGGGGAGCTGTTTTTT
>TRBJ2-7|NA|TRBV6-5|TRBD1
CASSRRDRGHEQYF
TGTGCCAGCAGTCGCCGGGACAGGGGACACGAGCAGTACTTC
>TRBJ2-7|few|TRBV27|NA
CASSMMSSYEQYF
TGTGCCAGCAGCATGATGAGTTCCTACGAGCAGTACTTC
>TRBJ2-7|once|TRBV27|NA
CASSLNRLTYEQYF
TGTGCCAGCAGTCTAAACAGGTTAACCTACGAGCAGTACTTC
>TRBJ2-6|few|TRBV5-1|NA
CASSVKAGPSGANVLTF
TGCGCCAGCAGCGTAAAGGCGGGCCCCTCTGGGGCCAACGTCCTGACTTTC
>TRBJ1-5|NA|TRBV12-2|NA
CASRLPSTGVSNQPQHF
TGTGCAAGTCGCTTACCGTCAACGGGGGTGAGCAATCAGCCCCAGCATTTT
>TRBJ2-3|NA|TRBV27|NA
CASTVDFFTDTQYF
TGTGCCAGCACAGTTGACTTCTTCACAGATACGCAGTATTTT
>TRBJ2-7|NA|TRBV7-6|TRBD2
CASSPLAGGLYEQYF
TGTGCCAGCAGCCCACTAGCGGGAGGGCTCTACGAGCAGTACTTC
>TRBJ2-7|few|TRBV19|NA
CASRESGYYEQYF
TGTGCCAGTAGAGAAAGCGGATACTACGAGCAGTACTTC
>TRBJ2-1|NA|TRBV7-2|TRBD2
CASSFKLAGDNEQFF
TGTGCCAGCAGCTTTAAACTAGCGGGCGACAATGAGCAGTTCTTC
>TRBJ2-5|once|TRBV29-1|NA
CSVEGQGRKTQYF
TGCAGCGTTGAAGGGCAGGGGCGGAAGACCCAGTACTTC
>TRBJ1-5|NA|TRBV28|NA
CASSPRRAQPQHF
TGTGCCAGCAGTCCTAGGAGGGCCCAGCCCCAGCATTTT